A selection of T cell receptor beta chains follows, all from one sample in a study of T cells in tumors after PD-1 blockade. Measured with immunoSEQ multiplex PCR; TCRdb has only the in-frame clones, and not every one. Among about 48,000 clones, over 70% were seen once, and the ten largest hold under 5%. The sequences come from PBMCs, collected before anti-PD-1 treatment. The receptors here all came from a human donor with basal cell carcinoma. CDR3s include the opening cysteine and the closing phenylalanine or tryptophan. The order of the fields is V gene, clone size, J gene, CDR3 length, D gene, CDR3 protein, CDR3 DNA. D genes are given only for firm matches. Size tells how often a clone was seen (once, few, many) or the class of an expanded clone, and some rows leave it out.

V: TRBV4-2; size: NA; J: TRBJ2-4; length: 16; D: NA; CDR3: CASSQEAGSGQNIQYF; DNA: TGTGCCAGCAGCCAAGAGGCGGGGTCTGGCCAAAACATTCAGTACTTC
V: TRBV19; size: NA; J: TRBJ2-3; length: 15; D: NA; CDR3: CASRPTWGGTDTQYF; DNA: TGTGCCAGCCGTCCCACATGGGGGGGCACAGATACGCAGTATTTT
V: TRBV19; size: NA; J: TRBJ1-3; length: 15; D: NA; CDR3: CASSATGGSGNTIYF; DNA: TGTGCCAGTAGTGCCACGGGGGGCTCTGGAAACACCATATATTTT
V: TRBV27; size: NA; J: TRBJ1-4; length: 15; D: TRBD1; CDR3: CASSDRGPGYEKLFF; DNA: TGTGCCAGCAGCGACAGGGGGCCGGGGTATGAAAAACTGTTTTTT
V: TRBV5-5; size: NA; J: TRBJ2-3; length: 15; D: NA; CDR3: CASSSWSSSTDTQYF; DNA: TGTGCCAGCAGCTCCTGGTCCTCTAGCACAGATACGCAGTATTTT
V: TRBV12-3/TRBV12-4; size: NA; J: TRBJ2-5; length: 13; D: NA; CDR3: CASSLPGQETQYF; DNA: TGTGCCAGCAGTTTGCCGGGGCAAGAGACCCAGTACTTC
V: TRBV5-5; size: NA; J: TRBJ2-7; length: 13; D: TRBD2; CDR3: CASSTLATVEQYF; DNA: TGTGCCAGCAGCACACTAGCGACGGTCGAGCAGTACTTC
V: TRBV2; size: NA; J: TRBJ1-5; length: 13; D: NA; CDR3: CASGGDSNQPQHF; DNA: TGTGCCAGCGGAGGGGATAGCAATCAGCCCCAGCATTTT
V: TRBV6-2/TRBV6-3; size: NA; J: TRBJ1-5; length: 16; D: NA; CDR3: CASSRPGILGNQPQHF; DNA: TGTGCCAGCAGCCGCCCAGGGATATTGGGCAATCAGCCCCAGCATTTT
V: TRBV7-8; size: NA; J: TRBJ1-4; length: 13; D: NA; CDR3: CASSTDPFEKLFF; DNA: TGTGCCAGCAGCACAGACCCATTTGAAAAACTGTTTTTT
V: TRBV6-5; size: NA; J: TRBJ1-6; length: 15; D: NA; CDR3: CASNPLGGLTSPLHF; DNA: TGTGCCAGCAACCCGCTTGGGGGTCTGACTTCACCCCTCCACTTT
V: TRBV5-1; size: NA; J: TRBJ2-3; length: 14; D: NA; CDR3: CASSRLLATDTQYF; DNA: TGCGCCAGCAGCCGACTACTAGCCACAGATACGCAGTATTTT
V: TRBV7-9; size: NA; J: TRBJ2-7; length: 14; D: NA; CDR3: CASSYRSDSLEQYF; DNA: TGTGCCAGCAGCTACCGTAGCGACAGTCTTGAGCAGTACTTC
V: TRBV3-1/TRBV3-2; size: once; J: TRBJ2-7; length: 14; D: NA; CDR3: CASSDRTTTYEQYF; DNA: TGTGCCAGCAGCGACAGGACTACAACCTACGAGCAGTACTTC
V: TRBV27; size: NA; J: TRBJ2-5; length: 16; D: TRBD2; CDR3: CASSLSRTSRVGAQYF; DNA: TGTGCCAGCAGTTTATCAAGGACTAGCCGGGTTGGGGCCCAGTACTTC
V: TRBV27; size: once; J: TRBJ2-3; length: 16; D: TRBD2; CDR3: CASSARLAGSTDTQYF; DNA: TGTGCCAGCAGTGCCAGACTAGCGGGGTCCACAGATACGCAGTATTTT
V: TRBV27; size: NA; J: TRBJ2-7; length: 16; D: TRBD1; CDR3: CASSSNDRVGSHEQYF; DNA: TGTGCCAGCAGTTCAAACGACAGGGTAGGGTCTCACGAGCAGTACTTC
V: TRBV30; size: few; J: TRBJ1-1; length: 13; D: TRBD1; CDR3: CAWRRQGDTEAFF; DNA: TGTGCCTGGAGGAGACAGGGGGACACTGAAGCTTTCTTT
V: TRBV27; size: NA; J: TRBJ2-7; length: 15; D: TRBD1; CDR3: CASSLSETGTYEQYF; DNA: TGTGCCAGCAGTTTATCCGAGACAGGGACCTACGAGCAGTACTTC
V: TRBV28; size: NA; J: TRBJ2-5; length: 14; D: NA; CDR3: CASSFTGLQETQYF; DNA: TGTGCCAGCAGTTTCACAGGACTGCAAGAAACCCAGTACTTC
V: TRBV10-1; size: NA; J: TRBJ2-7; length: 14; D: TRBD1; CDR3: CASSEDRGHSEQYF; DNA: TGCGCCAGCAGCGAGGACAGGGGACATAGCGAGCAGTACTTC
V: TRBV5-1; size: NA; J: TRBJ2-2; length: 14; D: NA; CDR3: CASSFSGNTGELFF; DNA: TGCGCCAGCAGCTTCTCCGGGAACACCGGGGAGCTGTTTTTT
V: TRBV7-2; size: once; J: TRBJ2-5; length: 15; D: TRBD2; CDR3: CASSLVRTSGETQYF; DNA: TGTGCCAGCAGCTTAGTTCGGACTAGCGGGGAGACCCAGTACTTC
V: TRBV4-1; size: NA; J: TRBJ2-3; length: 17; D: TRBD2; CDR3: CASSQEPGLAGSDTQYF; DNA: TGCGCCAGCAGCCAAGAACCGGGACTAGCGGGGTCAGATACGCAGTATTTT
V: TRBV14; size: NA; J: TRBJ2-7; length: 15; D: NA; CDR3: CASRPITGEVYEQYF; DNA: TGTGCCAGCAGACCCATTACAGGGGAGGTCTACGAGCAGTACTTC
V: TRBV7-9; size: NA; J: TRBJ1-2; length: 15; D: TRBD1; CDR3: CASSARTGPSYGYTF; DNA: TGTGCCAGCAGCGCGCGGACAGGTCCGTCCTATGGCTACACCTTC
V: TRBV2; size: few; J: TRBJ2-7; length: 12; D: NA; CDR3: CASTAGSYEQYF; DNA: TGTGCCAGCACCGCCGGCTCCTACGAGCAGTACTTC
V: TRBV6-5; size: NA; J: TRBJ1-5; length: 13; D: NA; CDR3: CASSGGLNQPQHF; DNA: TGTGCCAGCTCCGGGGGGCTCAATCAGCCCCAGCATTTT
V: TRBV5-1; size: NA; J: TRBJ2-7; length: 13; D: NA; CDR3: CASSLYPGTEQYF; DNA: TGCGCCAGCAGCTTATACCCAGGCACCGAGCAGTACTTC
V: TRBV12-3/TRBV12-4; size: NA; J: TRBJ1-1; length: 11; D: NA; CDR3: CASSRGTEAFF; DNA: TGTGCCAGCAGTCGGGGAACTGAAGCTTTCTTT
V: TRBV5-1; size: NA; J: TRBJ2-4; length: 12; D: NA; CDR3: CASTGFENIQYF; DNA: TGCGCCAGCACTGGTTTCGAAAACATTCAGTACTTC
V: TRBV10-3; size: NA; J: TRBJ2-7; length: 13; D: NA; CDR3: CAISVGNPYEQYF; DNA: TGTGCCATCAGTGTCGGTAACCCCTACGAGCAGTACTTC
V: TRBV19; size: NA; J: TRBJ1-1; length: 14; D: TRBD1; CDR3: CASMGDRGFPEAFF; DNA: TGTGCCAGTATGGGGGACAGGGGTTTCCCTGAAGCTTTCTTT
V: TRBV9; size: few; J: TRBJ2-2; length: 12; D: NA; CDR3: CASSVGTGELFF; DNA: TGTGCCAGCAGCGTAGGCACCGGGGAGCTGTTTTTT
V: TRBV5-6; size: NA; J: TRBJ1-2; length: 13; D: NA; CDR3: CASSFYQGGGYTF; DNA: TGTGCCAGCAGCTTCTACCAGGGCGGTGGCTACACCTTC
V: TRBV10-1; size: NA; J: TRBJ1-1; length: 13; D: TRBD1; CDR3: CASSNRGNTEAFF; DNA: TGCGCCAGCAGTAACAGGGGGAACACTGAAGCTTTCTTT
V: TRBV3-1/TRBV3-2; size: few; J: TRBJ2-3; length: 17; D: TRBD2; CDR3: CASSPGTSGGLTDTQYF; DNA: TGTGCCAGCAGCCCCGGGACTAGCGGGGGGCTGACAGATACGCAGTATTTT
V: TRBV24-1; size: NA; J: TRBJ1-3; length: 11; D: NA; CDR3: CATSVGNTIYF; DNA: TGTGCCACCAGTGTAGGAAACACCATATATTTT
V: TRBV5-4; size: NA; J: TRBJ1-1; length: 14; D: TRBD1; CDR3: CASSRDRANTEAFF; DNA: TGTGCCAGCAGCCGGGACAGGGCGAACACTGAAGCTTTCTTT
V: TRBV12-5; size: once; J: TRBJ2-2; length: 13; D: NA; CDR3: CASGRGNTGELFF; DNA: TGTGCTAGTGGGCGGGGAAACACCGGGGAGCTGTTTTTT
V: TRBV6-5; size: NA; J: TRBJ2-1; length: 16; D: NA; CDR3: CASSYNRGFSYNEQFF; DNA: TGTGCCAGCAGTTACAACCGGGGGTTTTCCTACAATGAGCAGTTCTTC
V: TRBV5-6; size: NA; J: TRBJ1-5; length: 13; D: NA; CDR3: CASSLRGDQPQHF; DNA: TGTGCCAGCAGCTTAAGGGGGGACCAGCCCCAGCATTTT
V: TRBV7-9; size: NA; J: TRBJ2-3; length: 15; D: NA; CDR3: CASSYGRGKKNTQYF; DNA: TGTGCCAGCAGTTACGGGCGGGGCAAAAAAAATACGCAGTATTTT
V: TRBV19; size: NA; J: TRBJ2-3; length: 15; D: NA; CDR3: CASMASGRRTDTQYF; DNA: TGTGCCAGTATGGCAAGTGGTCGGCGCACAGATACGCAGTATTTT
V: TRBV30; size: few; J: TRBJ1-2; length: 15; D: NA; CDR3: CAQTGGHDSAYGYTF; DNA: TGTGCCCAGACGGGGGGCCACGATTCTGCATATGGCTACACCTTC
V: TRBV6-1; size: once; J: TRBJ1-4; length: 14; D: NA; CDR3: CASSEGGAGEKLFF; DNA: TGTGCCAGCAGTGAAGGGGGGGCGGGTGAAAAACTGTTTTTT
V: TRBV30; size: NA; J: TRBJ1-1; length: 12; D: NA; CDR3: CAWSVSGVGAFF; DNA: TGTGCCTGGAGTGTATCGGGAGTCGGGGCTTTCTTT
V: TRBV7-8; size: NA; J: TRBJ1-2; length: 13; D: NA; CDR3: CASSLRTNYGYTF; DNA: TGTGCCAGCAGCTTAAGAACTAACTATGGCTACACCTTC
V: TRBV19; size: NA; J: TRBJ1-4; length: 14; D: NA; CDR3: CASSMASKNEKLFF; DNA: TGTGCCAGTAGTATGGCTTCTAAGAATGAAAAACTGTTTTTT
V: TRBV30; size: NA; J: TRBJ2-1; length: 15; D: TRBD1; CDR3: CAWSSSDRVSNEQFF; DNA: TGTGCCTGGAGTAGCTCGGACAGGGTATCGAATGAGCAGTTCTTC
V: TRBV24-1; size: NA; J: TRBJ2-2; length: 12; D: NA; CDR3: CATSKGTGELFF; DNA: TGTGCCACCAGCAAAGGGACCGGGGAGCTGTTTTTT
V: TRBV27; size: NA; J: TRBJ2-1; length: 11; D: TRBD2; CDR3: CASTGGGEQFF; DNA: TGTGCCAGCACGGGAGGTGGTGAGCAGTTCTTC
V: TRBV5-1; size: NA; J: TRBJ2-7; length: 15; D: NA; CDR3: CASRRDGEKTYEQYF; DNA: TGCGCCAGCAGAAGGGACGGAGAAAAAACCTACGAGCAGTACTTC